This T cell receptor beta chain was captured by sequencing in a study of post-analysis software for immune sequencing data. Study-level findings and limits: TRBV5-6, TRBV5-1 and TRBV20-1 belonged to a set of about 5 TRBV segments that were more frequent in patients than controls.

V lost 6 bases to trimming and J lost 12 bases, with 15 bases between them. The length of the CDR3 is 12 residues. This clonotype was counted once. The antigen is unknown. Unique molecular identifiers were carried by the TCR beta cDNA libraries. MiXCR, applied by TCRdb to the PCR reads, yields one record per CDR3 protein. This repertoire shows hundreds of thousands of distinct CDR3 sequences, around 40% found once; its top ten account for around 10%. The sequence was obtained from a girl between 10 and 17 years old with multiple sclerosis. The sequencing input was blood. The chain couples TRBV12-3 or TRBV12-4 to TRBJ1-5, with a tentative D call TRBD1 (5 bases). The CDR3 coding sequence is TGTGCCAGCAGGTTGGGGCCGCAGGGCCAGCATTTT. Its translation: CASRLGPQGQHF.